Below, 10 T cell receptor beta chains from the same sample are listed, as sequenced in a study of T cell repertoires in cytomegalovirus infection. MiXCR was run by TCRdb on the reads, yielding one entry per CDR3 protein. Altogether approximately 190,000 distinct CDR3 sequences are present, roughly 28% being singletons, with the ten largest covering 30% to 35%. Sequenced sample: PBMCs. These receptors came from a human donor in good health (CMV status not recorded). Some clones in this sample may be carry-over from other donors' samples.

CDR3 region: CSVPLGQEVHNEQFF. In DNA form, the CDR3 reads TGCAGCGTCCCACTAGGACAGGAGGTTCACAATGAGCAGTTCTTC. The chain carries TRBV29-1 and TRBJ2-1, with 7 bases that match TRBD1. CDR3 length: 15 residues. Germline trimming cut 6 bases from V and 5 bases from J; bases unmatched to any gene: 13. CDR1 is SQVTM, CDR2 ANQGSEA, per germline.

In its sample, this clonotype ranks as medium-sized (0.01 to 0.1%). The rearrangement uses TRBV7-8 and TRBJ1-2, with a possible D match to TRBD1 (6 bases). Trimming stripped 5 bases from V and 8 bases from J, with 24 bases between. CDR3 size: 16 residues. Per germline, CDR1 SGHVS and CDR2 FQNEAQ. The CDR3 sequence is CASSPRYRDLRKGYTF. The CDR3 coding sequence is TGTGCCAGCAGCCCGCGATACAGGGACCTTCGTAAGGGCTACACCTTC. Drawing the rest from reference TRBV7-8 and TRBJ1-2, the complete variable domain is GAGVSQSPRYKVAKRGQDVALRCDPISGHVSLFWYQQALGQGPEFLTYFQNEAQLDKSGLPSDRFFAERPEGSVSTLKIQRTQQEDSAVYLCASSPRYRDLRKGYTFGSGTRLTVV.

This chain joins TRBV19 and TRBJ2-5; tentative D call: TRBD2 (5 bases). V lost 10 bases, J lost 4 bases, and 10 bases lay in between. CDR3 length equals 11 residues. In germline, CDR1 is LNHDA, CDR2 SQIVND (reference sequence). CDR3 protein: CATQSGETQYF. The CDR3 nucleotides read TGTGCCACCCAAAGCGGAGAGACCCAGTACTTC.

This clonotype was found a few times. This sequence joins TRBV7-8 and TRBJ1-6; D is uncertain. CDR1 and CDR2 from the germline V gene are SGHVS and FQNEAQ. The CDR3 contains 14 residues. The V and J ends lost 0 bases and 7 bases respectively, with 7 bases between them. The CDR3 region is CASSLAGSNSPLHF. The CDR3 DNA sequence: TGTGCCAGCAGCTTAGCGGGGAGCAATTCACCCCTCCACTTT.

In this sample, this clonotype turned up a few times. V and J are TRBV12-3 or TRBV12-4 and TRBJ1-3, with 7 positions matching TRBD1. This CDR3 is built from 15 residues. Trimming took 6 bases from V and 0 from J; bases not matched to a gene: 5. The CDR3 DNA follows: TGTGCCAGCAGCCGGGGACAGCTCTCTGGAAACACCATATATTTT. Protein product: CASSRGQLSGNTIYF.

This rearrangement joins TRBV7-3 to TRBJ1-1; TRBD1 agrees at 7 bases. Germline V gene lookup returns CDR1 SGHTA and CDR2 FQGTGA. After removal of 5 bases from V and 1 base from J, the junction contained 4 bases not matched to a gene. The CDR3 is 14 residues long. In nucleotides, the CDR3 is TGTGCCAGCAGCCTACAGGGGCAGAACACTGAAGCTTTCTTT. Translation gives CASSLQGQNTEAFF.

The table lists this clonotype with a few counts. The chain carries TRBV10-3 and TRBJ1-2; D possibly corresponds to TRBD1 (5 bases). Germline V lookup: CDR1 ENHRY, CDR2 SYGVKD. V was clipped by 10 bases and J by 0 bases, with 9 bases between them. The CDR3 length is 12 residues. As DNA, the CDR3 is TGTGCCACCAGGACAACTAACTATGGCTACACCTTC. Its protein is CATRTTNYGYTF.

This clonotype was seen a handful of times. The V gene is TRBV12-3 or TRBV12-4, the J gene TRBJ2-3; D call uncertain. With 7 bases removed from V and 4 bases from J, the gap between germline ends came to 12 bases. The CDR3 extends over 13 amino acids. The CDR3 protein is CASTPVKADTQYF. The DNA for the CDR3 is TGTGCCAGCACCCCAGTAAAGGCAGATACGCAGTATTTT.

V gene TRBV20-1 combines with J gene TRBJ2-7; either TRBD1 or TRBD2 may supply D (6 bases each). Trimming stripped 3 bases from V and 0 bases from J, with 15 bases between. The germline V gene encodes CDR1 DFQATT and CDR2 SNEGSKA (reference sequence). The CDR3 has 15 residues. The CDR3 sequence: CSASSPGASSYEQYF. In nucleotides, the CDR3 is TGCAGTGCTAGTTCCCCGGGGGCGAGCTCCTACGAGCAGTACTTC.

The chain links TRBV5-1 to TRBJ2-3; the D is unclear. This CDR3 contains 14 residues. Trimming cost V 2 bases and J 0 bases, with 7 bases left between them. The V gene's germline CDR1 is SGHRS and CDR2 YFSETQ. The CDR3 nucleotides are TGCGCCAGCAGCTTTATCACCAGCACAGATACGCAGTATTTT. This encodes CASSFITSTDTQYF. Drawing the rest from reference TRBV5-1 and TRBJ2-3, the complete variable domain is KAGVTQTPRYLIKTRGQQVTLSCSPISGHRSVSWYQQTPGQGLQFLFEYFSETQRNKGNFPGRFSGRQFSNSRSEMNVSTLELGDSALYLCASSFITSTDTQYFGPGTRLTVL.